The present TCR beta chain was sequenced within a study of shared T cell receptors in the human thymus. This clone came up once. Assay used: immunoSEQ multiplex PCR; TCRdb lists only in-frame clones, some missing. The table shows 500,000 to 750,000 clones, with around 87% occurring only once. Germline V CDR1 and CDR2: SGHRS, YFSETQ. Deletions cut 0 bases from V and 0 bases from J, with 16 bases between. CDR3 length: 18 amino acids. These data were also reused for a study on human thymus T cells. As that report states: Thymic material originated from resections removed in the course of corrective heart surgery. Both thymic and peripheral blood repertoires showed apparently biased V and J usage. Highly overlapping thymic repertoires among unrelated individuals were reported in related research.

What was sequenced was thymocytes. The chain joins TRBV5-1 to TRBJ2-1, with D tentatively TRBD2 (5 bases). The sequence came from a boy under two years old with a congenital heart defect. CDR3 nucleotide sequence: TGCGCCAGCAGCTTGGCCAGGAGGTGGGGAAGCTCCTACAATGAGCAGTTCTTC. Protein: CASSLARRWGSSYNEQFF.